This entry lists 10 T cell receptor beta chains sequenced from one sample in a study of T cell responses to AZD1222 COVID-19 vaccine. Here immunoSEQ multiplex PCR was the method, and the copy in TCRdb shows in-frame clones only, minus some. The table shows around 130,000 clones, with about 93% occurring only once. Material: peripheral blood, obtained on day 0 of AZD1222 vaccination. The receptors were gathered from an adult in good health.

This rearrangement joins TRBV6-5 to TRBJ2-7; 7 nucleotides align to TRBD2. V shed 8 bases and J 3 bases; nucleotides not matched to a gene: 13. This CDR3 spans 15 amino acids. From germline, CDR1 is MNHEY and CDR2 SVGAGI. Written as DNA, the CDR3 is TGTGCCAGCTCCTCCCCGGGAGGAGAGGGCTACGAGCAGTACTTC. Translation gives CASSSPGGEGYEQYF.

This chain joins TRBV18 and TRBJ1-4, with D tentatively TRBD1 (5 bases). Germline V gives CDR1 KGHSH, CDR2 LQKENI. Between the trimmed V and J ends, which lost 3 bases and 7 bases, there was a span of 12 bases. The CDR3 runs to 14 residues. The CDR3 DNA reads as TGTGCCAGCTCACCGGGAACAGGCTCTGAAAAACTGTTTTTT. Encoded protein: CASSPGTGSEKLFF.

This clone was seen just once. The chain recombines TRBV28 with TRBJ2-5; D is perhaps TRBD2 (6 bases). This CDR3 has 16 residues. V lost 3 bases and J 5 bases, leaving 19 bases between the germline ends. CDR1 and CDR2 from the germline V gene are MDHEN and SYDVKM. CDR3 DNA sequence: TGTGCCAGCAGTTTTGGGGGGACCACGTGGCTGGAGACCCAGTACTTC. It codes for CASSFGGTTWLETQYF.

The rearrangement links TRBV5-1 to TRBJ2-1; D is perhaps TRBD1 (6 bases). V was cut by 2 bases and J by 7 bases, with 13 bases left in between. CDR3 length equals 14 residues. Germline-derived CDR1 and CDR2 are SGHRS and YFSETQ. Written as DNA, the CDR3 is TGCGCCAGCAGCTTCCAGGGGACCAGAAATGAGCAGTTCTTC. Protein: CASSFQGTRNEQFF.

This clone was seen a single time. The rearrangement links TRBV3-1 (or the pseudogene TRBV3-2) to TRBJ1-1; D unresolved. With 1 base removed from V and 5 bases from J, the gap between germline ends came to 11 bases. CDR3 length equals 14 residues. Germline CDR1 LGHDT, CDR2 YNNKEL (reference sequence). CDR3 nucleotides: TGTGCCAGCAGCCAAGGAAACCGAGGGACTGAAGCTTTCTTT. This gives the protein CASSQGNRGTEAFF.

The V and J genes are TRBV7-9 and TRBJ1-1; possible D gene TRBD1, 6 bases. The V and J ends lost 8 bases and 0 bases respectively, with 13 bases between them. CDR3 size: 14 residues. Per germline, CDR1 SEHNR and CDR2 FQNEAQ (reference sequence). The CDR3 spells CASGKRQVNTEAFF. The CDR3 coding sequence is TGTGCCAGCGGAAAAAGACAGGTGAACACTGAAGCTTTCTTT.

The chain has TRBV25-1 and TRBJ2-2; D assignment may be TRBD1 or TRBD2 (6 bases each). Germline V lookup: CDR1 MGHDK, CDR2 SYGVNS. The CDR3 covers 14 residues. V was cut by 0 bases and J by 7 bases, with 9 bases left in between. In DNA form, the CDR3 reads TGTGCCAGCAGTGAATATGGGGGGCACGGGGAGCTGTTTTTT. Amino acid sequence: CASSEYGGHGELFF.

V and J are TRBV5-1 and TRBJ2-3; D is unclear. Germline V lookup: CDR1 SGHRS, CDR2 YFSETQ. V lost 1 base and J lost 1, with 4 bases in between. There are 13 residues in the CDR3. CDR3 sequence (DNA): TGCGCCAGCAGCTTGCAGGGCACAGATACGCAGTATTTT. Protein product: CASSLQGTDTQYF.

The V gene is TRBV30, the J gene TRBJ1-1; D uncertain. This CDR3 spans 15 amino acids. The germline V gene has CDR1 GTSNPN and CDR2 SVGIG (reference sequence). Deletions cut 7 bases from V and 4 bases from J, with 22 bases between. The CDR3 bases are TGTGCCTTATGCGGCCCGGGAAAGTTTGCCACTGAAGCTTTCTTT. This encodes CALCGPGKFATEAFF.

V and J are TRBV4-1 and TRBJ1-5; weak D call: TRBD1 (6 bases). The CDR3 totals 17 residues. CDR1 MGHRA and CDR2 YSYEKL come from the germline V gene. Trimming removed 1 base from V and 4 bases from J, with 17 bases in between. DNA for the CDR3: TGCGCCAGCAGCCAAGGTCCGCAGGGGATTAGGAATCAGCCCCAGCATTTT. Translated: CASSQGPQGIRNQPQHF.